This is a list of T cell receptor beta chains from one sample in a study of blood T cell repertoires in COVID-19. Generated by immunoSEQ multiplex PCR, the TCRdb table keeps only in-frame clones and is missing some. The sample comprises approximately 200,000 clones, about 91% of which are singletons, and approximately 4% rests with the top ten. The sequencing sample was made of peripheral blood. The receptors come from a woman in her 30s with acute or convalescent COVID-19. Both conserved end residues are trimmed from each CDR3.

TRBJ2-7 | TRBV5-6 | ASSSYYEQY
TRBJ1-4 | TRBV11-2 | ASSLSFEEKLF
TRBJ1-2 | TRBV9 | ASSGTAHWGYT
TRBJ2-2 | TRBV5-1 | ASSYTGTSGTGELF
TRBJ1-2 | TRBV6-6 | ATRQGANYGYT
TRBJ2-5 | TRBV2 | ASSRVQETQY
TRBJ2-2 | TRBV7-9 | ASSLIADGELF
TRBJ1-4 | TRBV5-6 | ASSLVRAEKLF
TRBJ2-5 | TRBV5-1 | ASTLNSAGETQY
TRBJ1-2 | TRBV7-2 | ASSLAPPNGYT
TRBJ2-2 | TRBV27 | ASSPYIAGTTGELF
TRBJ1-4 | TRBV5-1 | ASSLEGTGTLF
TRBJ2-7 | TRBV2 | ASTRGTGDEQY
TRBJ2-1 | TRBV12-5 | ASGLRGEEQF
TRBJ2-1 | TRBV7-2 | ASSRIAGGPFNEQF
TRBJ2-5 | TRBV10-3 | AIAPGLAGIETQY
TRBJ1-2 | TRBV6-1 | ASSEVDSPDGYT
TRBJ2-7 | TRBV19 | AQRGREQY
TRBJ2-1 | TRBV2 | ASSGLVNDNEQF
TRBJ1-5 | TRBV2 | ASSGSGGQH
TRBJ2-7 | TRBV30 | AWSVGVFGNEQY
TRBJ2-1 | TRBV29-1 | SVGSIYNEQF
TRBJ2-1 | TRBV19 | ASSMWTPTNEQF
TRBJ2-3 | TRBV11-2 | ASSPGQNTDTQY
TRBJ1-6 | TRBV5-1 | ASSVQGRNSPLH
TRBJ2-2 | TRBV7-2 | ASSFAVTGELF
TRBJ2-3 | TRBV5-1 | ASSLAPRSTDTQY
TRBJ2-1 | TRBV6-2/TRBV6-3 | ASSPLQGNNEQF
TRBJ1-1 | TRBV5-4 | ASSHTGGGYTEAF
TRBJ2-1 | TRBV18 | ASSSRGPSLDEQF
TRBJ2-2 | TRBV6-5 | GVGRNTGELF
TRBJ1-3 | TRBV5-6 | ASSSGQGSVNTIY
TRBJ2-2 | TRBV11-3 | ASSLSEGGELF
TRBJ1-6 | TRBV7-2 | ASSPGQGGSPLH
TRBJ2-3 | TRBV3-1/TRBV3-2 | ASSRSLADTQY
TRBJ2-3 | TRBV28 | ASLGQGSNTQY
TRBJ2-3 | TRBV5-4 | ASSFLTGGTDTQY
TRBJ2-7 | TRBV28 | ASSPLGQAPY
TRBJ2-3 | TRBV27 | ASSNGRGRPQY
TRBJ1-4 | TRBV28 | ASSSQGTNEKLF
TRBJ2-3 | TRBV3-1/TRBV3-2 | ASSQNPGLEYL
TRBJ1-2 | TRBV14 | ASSQDYTVIDGYT
TRBJ2-7 | TRBV27 | ASSYDPREQY
TRBJ1-2 | TRBV15 | AASRDSYGYT
TRBJ1-3 | TRBV29-1 | SVVRDLRHTIY
TRBJ2-1 | TRBV11-3 | ASSLSWTGRDNEQF
TRBJ2-6 | TRBV5-1 | ASSYLQVSSSGANVLT